The present TCR beta chain was sequenced within a study of graft-versus-host responses after intestinal transplantation. Study-wide background: Each recipient received anti-thymocyte globulin induction, then tacrolimus and steroids for about 3 years.

TCRdb's copy holds only in-frame clones and misses some; the assay was immunoSEQ multiplex PCR. The sample records more than 70,000 clones, 85% to 95% being singletons. Germline CDR1 and CDR2: MNHEY and SMNVEV (reference sequence). V lost 2 bases and J 4 bases, leaving 8 bases between the germline ends. This CDR3 is built from 13 residues. Points from the study as a whole: Individuals who had graft-donor T cell macrochimerism had allografts that showed high graft-versus-host to host-versus-graft clonal ratios. Present in recipient marrow, GvH clones included some that appeared first in ileum or blood.

On this clone: Its matching antigen is unknown.

Sequenced material: unstimulated CD8+ T cells sorted from spleen or lymph node cells, taken before transplant. This clonotype was sampled from a human donor who was the organ donor for an intestinal transplant. This chain connects TRBV27 to TRBJ1-2; D gene unclear. CDR3 sequence reads: CASSLGPPYGYTF. The CDR3 DNA reads TGTGCCAGCAGTTTAGGCCCCCCCTATGGCTACACCTTC.